The rows below give T cell receptor beta chains drawn from one sample of a study of CD8 T cells in Susac syndrome. TCRdb itself ran the immunoSEQ multiplex PCR reads through MiXCR, one entry per CDR3 protein. Among about 110,000 distinct CDR3 sequences, 95% to 98% were seen once, and the ten largest hold about 0.1%. Sequenced: CD4+ T cells from PBMCs. These receptors were obtained from a human donor in good health. Both conserved end residues are part of each CDR3. A D gene is named only where the DNA matches it firmly. Size tells how often a clone was seen (once, few, many) or the class of an expanded clone, and some rows leave it out.

abundance: .
d_gene: TRBD2
v_gene: TRBV7-2
j_gene: TRBJ2-7
len: 15
CDR3aa: CASSLSSGLPYEQYF
CDR3nt: TGTGCCAGCAGCTTATCTAGCGGGCTCCCCTACGAGCAGTACTTC

abundance: few
d_gene: .
v_gene: TRBV18
j_gene: TRBJ1-1
len: 13
CDR3aa: CASSLQGNTEAFF
CDR3nt: TGTGCCAGCTCACTACAGGGGAACACTGAAGCTTTCTTT

abundance: .
d_gene: .
v_gene: TRBV18
j_gene: TRBJ2-7
len: 13
CDR3aa: CASLTSRAAEQYF
CDR3nt: TGTGCCAGCTTAACCAGCAGGGCTGCCGAGCAGTACTTC

abundance: .
d_gene: .
v_gene: TRBV5-1
j_gene: TRBJ1-2
len: 14
CDR3aa: CASSPKGDKNGYTF
CDR3nt: TGCGCCAGCAGCCCTAAAGGAGACAAGAATGGCTACACCTTC

abundance: .
d_gene: .
v_gene: TRBV29-1
j_gene: TRBJ1-1
len: 13
CDR3aa: CSAMDSLNTEAFF
CDR3nt: TGCAGCGCTATGGACAGCTTGAACACTGAAGCTTTCTTT

abundance: .
d_gene: .
v_gene: TRBV6-5
j_gene: TRBJ2-1
len: 14
CDR3aa: CASRFDLTYNEQFF
CDR3nt: TGTGCCAGCCGATTTGACCTTACCTACAATGAGCAGTTCTTC

abundance: once
d_gene: .
v_gene: TRBV28
j_gene: TRBJ1-2
len: 17
CDR3aa: CASSSPAGGENSGGYTF
CDR3nt: TGTGCCAGCAGTTCTCCAGCGGGGGGGGAAAATTCAGGTGGCTACACCTTC

abundance: .
d_gene: TRBD2
v_gene: TRBV27
j_gene: TRBJ2-7
len: 17
CDR3aa: CASSLTIAASGFYEQYF
CDR3nt: TGTGCCAGCAGTTTAACAATCGCGGCTAGCGGGTTCTACGAGCAGTACTTC

abundance: .
d_gene: TRBD2
v_gene: TRBV11-1
j_gene: TRBJ2-7
len: 16
CDR3aa: CASAGGGRRGRYEQYF
CDR3nt: TGTGCCAGCGCGGGAGGGGGGCGAAGAGGTCGCTACGAGCAGTACTTC

abundance: .
d_gene: .
v_gene: TRBV9
j_gene: TRBJ1-5
len: 14
CDR3aa: CASSVEGDNQPQHF
CDR3nt: TGTGCCAGCAGCGTAGAGGGGGATAATCAGCCCCAGCATTTT

abundance: once
d_gene: .
v_gene: TRBV7-3
j_gene: TRBJ2-1
len: 14
CDR3aa: CASSPQRYGDEQFF
CDR3nt: TGTGCCAGCAGCCCCCAGCGCTACGGCGATGAGCAGTTCTTC

abundance: .
d_gene: .
v_gene: TRBV3-1
j_gene: TRBJ1-3
len: 15
CDR3aa: CASSQGTESGNTIYF
CDR3nt: TGTGCCAGCAGCCAAGGGACAGAGTCTGGAAACACCATATATTTT

abundance: .
d_gene: .
v_gene: TRBV11-2
j_gene: TRBJ2-3
len: 16
CDR3aa: CASSPAWTVRTDTQYF
CDR3nt: TGTGCCAGCAGCCCCGCTTGGACAGTACGCACAGATACGCAGTATTTT

abundance: .
d_gene: TRBD1
v_gene: TRBV20-1
j_gene: TRBJ2-7
len: 16
CDR3aa: CSARDVFRDRNYEQYF
CDR3nt: TGCAGTGCTAGAGACGTTTTTCGGGACAGAAACTACGAGCAGTACTTC

abundance: .
d_gene: .
v_gene: TRBV6-1
j_gene: TRBJ1-3
len: 12
CDR3aa: CASSEAIGRGYF
CDR3nt: TGTGCCAGCAGTGAAGCGATCGGTCGGGGGTATTTT

abundance: .
d_gene: .
v_gene: TRBV30
j_gene: TRBJ2-7
len: 15
CDR3aa: CAWSVGTLSSYEQYF
CDR3nt: TGTGCCTGGAGTGTAGGAACACTTAGCTCCTACGAGCAGTACTTC

abundance: once
d_gene: TRBD1
v_gene: TRBV5-4
j_gene: TRBJ2-5
len: 14
CDR3aa: CASSLGQDKETQYF
CDR3nt: TGTGCCAGCAGCCTCGGACAGGACAAGGAGACCCAGTACTTC

abundance: .
d_gene: TRBD1
v_gene: TRBV28
j_gene: TRBJ1-4
len: 12
CDR3aa: CASSLVRDRLFF
CDR3nt: TGTGCCAGCAGTTTAGTCCGGGACAGGTTATTTTTT

abundance: .
d_gene: .
v_gene: TRBV12-5
j_gene: TRBJ1-1
len: 13
CDR3aa: CASGFGGNTEAFF
CDR3nt: TGTGCTAGTGGCTTCGGAGGGAACACTGAAGCTTTCTTT

abundance: once
d_gene: .
v_gene: TRBV27
j_gene: TRBJ2-7
len: 13
CDR3aa: CASSPGVPYEQYF
CDR3nt: TGTGCCAGCAGTCCCGGGGTGCCCTACGAGCAGTACTTC

abundance: .
d_gene: TRBD1
v_gene: TRBV4-3
j_gene: TRBJ1-1
len: 17
CDR3aa: CASSQAQGARMNTEAFF
CDR3nt: TGCGCCAGCAGCCAAGCACAGGGGGCGAGGATGAACACTGAAGCTTTCTTT

abundance: .
d_gene: .
v_gene: TRBV15
j_gene: TRBJ2-2
len: 12
CDR3aa: CATSRATGELFF
CDR3nt: TGTGCCACCAGCAGAGCCACAGGGGAGCTGTTTTTT

abundance: .
d_gene: TRBD1
v_gene: TRBV2
j_gene: TRBJ1-1
len: 17
CDR3aa: CASSHRGGQGSWTEAFF
CDR3nt: TGTGCCAGCAGTCACCGCGGGGGACAGGGGTCGTGGACTGAAGCTTTCTTT

abundance: .
d_gene: .
v_gene: TRBV5-1
j_gene: TRBJ2-5
len: 15
CDR3aa: CASSLEGRGEETQYF
CDR3nt: TGCGCCAGCAGCTTAGAAGGGCGGGGTGAGGAGACCCAGTACTTC

abundance: .
d_gene: .
v_gene: TRBV14
j_gene: TRBJ1-2
len: 14
CDR3aa: CASSQGFGVYGYTF
CDR3nt: TGTGCCAGCAGCCAAGGATTCGGGGTTTACGGCTACACCTTC

abundance: .
d_gene: TRBD1
v_gene: TRBV20-1
j_gene: TRBJ2-5
len: 17
CDR3aa: CSARRLSGTGKQETQYF
CDR3nt: TGCAGTGCTAGAAGGCTCTCCGGGACAGGGAAACAAGAGACCCAGTACTTC

abundance: .
d_gene: .
v_gene: TRBV15
j_gene: TRBJ2-3
len: 15
CDR3aa: CATSRDYPSTDTQYF
CDR3nt: TGTGCCACCAGCAGAGACTACCCTAGCACAGATACGCAGTATTTT

abundance: once
d_gene: .
v_gene: TRBV12-3/TRBV12-4
j_gene: TRBJ2-5
len: 13
CDR3aa: CASSRNRWETQYF
CDR3nt: TGTGCCAGCAGCAGGAACCGGTGGGAGACCCAGTACTTC

abundance: .
d_gene: .
v_gene: TRBV27
j_gene: TRBJ2-7
len: 14
CDR3aa: CASTLRGGYYEQYF
CDR3nt: TGTGCCAGCACCCTCAGGGGAGGGTACTACGAGCAGTACTTC

abundance: .
d_gene: TRBD2
v_gene: TRBV19
j_gene: TRBJ2-5
len: 16
CDR3aa: CASSVTSGNHQETQYF
CDR3nt: TGTGCCAGTAGTGTGACTAGCGGGAACCACCAAGAGACCCAGTACTTC

abundance: .
d_gene: TRBD2
v_gene: TRBV6-5
j_gene: TRBJ2-7
len: 12
CDR3aa: CASHSGGYEQYF
CDR3nt: TGTGCCAGCCATTCGGGGGGGTACGAGCAGTACTTC

abundance: few
d_gene: TRBD1
v_gene: TRBV3-1
j_gene: TRBJ2-7
len: 14
CDR3aa: CASSGTGGTYEQYF
CDR3nt: TGTGCCAGCAGCGGGACAGGGGGCACCTACGAGCAGTACTTC

abundance: once
d_gene: .
v_gene: TRBV15
j_gene: TRBJ1-4
len: 14
CDR3aa: CATSSRGTNEKLFF
CDR3nt: TGTGCCACCAGCAGCAGGGGCACTAATGAAAAACTGTTTTTT

abundance: .
d_gene: .
v_gene: TRBV18
j_gene: TRBJ1-3
len: 15
CDR3aa: CASSPSIEVGNTIYF
CDR3nt: TGTGCCAGCTCACCAAGTATCGAAGTCGGAAACACCATATATTTT

abundance: .
d_gene: .
v_gene: TRBV5-4
j_gene: TRBJ1-2
len: 14
CDR3aa: CASSLYGQGYGYTF
CDR3nt: TGTGCCAGCAGCTTGTACGGCCAGGGCTATGGCTACACCTTC

abundance: .
d_gene: .
v_gene: TRBV29-1
j_gene: TRBJ2-7
len: 14
CDR3aa: CSVDPLGSPYEQYF
CDR3nt: TGCAGCGTTGACCCTCTTGGGTCCCCCTACGAGCAGTACTTC

abundance: .
d_gene: TRBD1
v_gene: TRBV30
j_gene: TRBJ1-1
len: 14
CDR3aa: CAWIPGGLFTEAFF
CDR3nt: TGTGCCTGGATTCCAGGGGGCCTTTTTACTGAAGCTTTCTTT

abundance: .
d_gene: .
v_gene: TRBV20-1
j_gene: TRBJ2-5
len: 14
CDR3aa: CSARDPRTAETQYF
CDR3nt: TGCAGTGCTAGAGATCCCCGAACTGCAGAGACCCAGTACTTC

abundance: .
d_gene: TRBD2
v_gene: TRBV7-2
j_gene: TRBJ2-7
len: 16
CDR3aa: CASSLLAGKSSYEQYF
CDR3nt: TGTGCCAGCAGCTTACTAGCGGGAAAAAGCTCCTACGAGCAGTACTTC

abundance: once
d_gene: .
v_gene: TRBV10-3
j_gene: TRBJ2-1
len: 12
CDR3aa: CAIKGSANEQFF
CDR3nt: TGTGCCATCAAAGGTAGCGCCAATGAGCAGTTCTTC

abundance: .
d_gene: .
v_gene: TRBV19
j_gene: TRBJ1-6
len: 14
CDR3aa: CATGKDSYNSPLHF
CDR3nt: TGTGCCACAGGGAAAGACTCCTATAATTCACCCCTCCACTTT

abundance: .
d_gene: .
v_gene: TRBV28
j_gene: TRBJ2-7
len: 11
CDR3aa: CASARSYEQYF
CDR3nt: TGTGCCAGCGCCAGGAGCTACGAGCAGTACTTC